The clone carrying this TCR beta chain was observed many times. Its target is not known. From the germline J gene comes the end of the CDR3, since the read stops 3 residues before it. The protocol was immunoSEQ multiplex PCR, while the TCRdb copy is restricted to in-frame clones and leaves out a portion. This repertoire holds approximately 52,000 clones, and none appear only once. The data originate from a study of T cell clonality in common variable immunodeficiency. Overall study results and limits: CVID subjects shared fewer TCRbeta clones than healthy controls did. Reportedly, TCR beta sequences from common variable immunodeficiency showed fewer deletions and N-nucleotide insertions.

The V gene end was trimmed by 5 bases and the J gene end by 4 bases; junction bases not matched to a gene: 4. Germline V gene lookup returns CDR1 SEHNR and CDR2 FQNEAQ (reference sequence). The CDR3 covers 13 residues. Both groups were predominantly of Caucasian heritage. The material sequenced was peripheral blood mononuclear cells. This TCR derives from a person aged 18 to 75 in good health. This chain connects TRBV7-9 to TRBJ1-1; 7 bases are shared with TRBD1. The sequenced CDR3 bases are TGTGCCAGCAGCAAGCAGGGGGGCACTGAA. This encodes CASSKQGGTE. In full, the CDR3 reads CASSKQGGTEAFF.